The rows below give T cell receptor beta chains drawn from one sample of a study of blood T cell repertoires in COVID-19. Profiled with immunoSEQ multiplex PCR; TCRdb holds only in-frame clones, not every one. The sample holds a few hundred thousand clones, 80% to 90% seen once. Sample: PBMCs or T cells enriched from blood (not recorded which). The receptors here all came from a woman aged 40 to 50 with acute COVID-19. Each CDR3 is given with its conserved first and last residue. Fields, in order: clone size, D gene, V gene, J gene, CDR3 protein, CDR3 DNA. The D gene is left open where the match is weak. Some rows mark clone size as missing; the rest say once, few, many or name a class of expanded clone.

abundance: -; d_gene: -; v_gene: TRBV6-6; j_gene: TRBJ2-7; CDR3aa: CASKGDGSRTYEQYF; CDR3nt: TGTGCCAGCAAAGGGGACGGGAGTAGAACCTACGAGCAGTACTTC
abundance: -; d_gene: -; v_gene: TRBV12-3/TRBV12-4; j_gene: TRBJ1-6; CDR3aa: CASSPPETAFLHF; CDR3nt: TGTGCCAGCAGTCCACCCGAGACAGCGTTCCTCCACTTT
abundance: -; d_gene: TRBD2; v_gene: TRBV7-8; j_gene: TRBJ2-2; CDR3aa: CASSPRPPPSGRTSTGELFF; CDR3nt: TGTGCCAGCAGCCCCCGTCCACCCCCTAGCGGGAGGACCAGCACCGGGGAGCTGTTTTTT
abundance: -; d_gene: -; v_gene: TRBV19; j_gene: TRBJ1-4; CDR3aa: CASSINQVGRNEKLFF; CDR3nt: TGTGCCAGTAGTATAAATCAGGTCGGCAGGAATGAAAAACTGTTTTTT
abundance: -; d_gene: TRBD2; v_gene: TRBV3-1/TRBV3-2; j_gene: TRBJ2-1; CDR3aa: CASSPKLAGGVDNEQFF; CDR3nt: TGTGCCAGCAGCCCCAAACTAGCGGGGGGGGTCGACAATGAGCAGTTCTTC
abundance: -; d_gene: TRBD2; v_gene: TRBV2; j_gene: TRBJ2-1; CDR3aa: CASRAVAGPYNEQFF; CDR3nt: TGTGCCAGCAGGGCGGTAGCGGGTCCCTACAATGAGCAGTTCTTC
abundance: -; d_gene: TRBD2; v_gene: TRBV2; j_gene: TRBJ2-7; CDR3aa: CASSEGALLADSYEQYF; CDR3nt: TGTGCCAGCAGTGAAGGAGCCCTACTAGCGGACTCCTACGAGCAGTACTTC
abundance: -; d_gene: TRBD2; v_gene: TRBV2; j_gene: TRBJ2-7; CDR3aa: CASTEGGLASYEQYF; CDR3nt: TGTGCCAGCACCGAAGGGGGACTAGCTAGCTACGAGCAGTACTTC
abundance: -; d_gene: TRBD2; v_gene: TRBV4-3; j_gene: TRBJ2-1; CDR3aa: CASSPTSGTHNEQFF; CDR3nt: TGCGCCAGCAGCCCGACTAGCGGCACGCACAATGAGCAGTTCTTC
abundance: -; d_gene: -; v_gene: TRBV19; j_gene: TRBJ2-1; CDR3aa: CASRPRGTTNEQFF; CDR3nt: TGTGCCAGTAGACCCCGGGGGACGACGAATGAGCAGTTCTTC
abundance: few; d_gene: TRBD2; v_gene: TRBV6-4; j_gene: TRBJ2-2; CDR3aa: CASSDSTSGSTGELFF; CDR3nt: TGTGCCAGCAGTGACTCGACTAGCGGGAGCACCGGGGAGCTGTTTTTT
abundance: -; d_gene: -; v_gene: TRBV28; j_gene: TRBJ2-3; CDR3aa: CASSFYSDTQYF; CDR3nt: TGTGCCAGCAGTTTCTATTCGGATACGCAGTATTTT
abundance: -; d_gene: -; v_gene: TRBV12-3/TRBV12-4; j_gene: TRBJ2-3; CDR3aa: CASSLSPRYGQYF; CDR3nt: TGTGCCAGCAGTTTATCCCCTCGGTATGGGCAGTATTTT
abundance: -; d_gene: -; v_gene: TRBV30; j_gene: TRBJ2-1; CDR3aa: CAWSVGGLYNEQFF; CDR3nt: TGTGCCTGGAGTGTAGGTGGGCTCTACAATGAGCAGTTCTTC
abundance: -; d_gene: TRBD2; v_gene: TRBV3-1/TRBV3-2; j_gene: TRBJ2-7; CDR3aa: CASSQVGSGLYEQYF; CDR3nt: TGTGCCAGCAGCCAAGTTGGTAGCGGGCTCTACGAGCAGTACTTC
abundance: -; d_gene: TRBD1; v_gene: TRBV2; j_gene: TRBJ2-1; CDR3aa: CASNFGTVNEQFF; CDR3nt: TGTGCCAGCAATTTTGGGACAGTTAATGAGCAGTTCTTC
abundance: once; d_gene: TRBD1; v_gene: TRBV4-1; j_gene: TRBJ1-1; CDR3aa: CASSHSDRRAFF; CDR3nt: TGCGCCAGCAGCCATTCGGACAGGAGGGCTTTCTTT
abundance: -; d_gene: TRBD1; v_gene: TRBV28; j_gene: TRBJ1-5; CDR3aa: CASSQQGVGQPQHF; CDR3nt: TGTGCCAGCAGTCAACAGGGGGTGGGTCAGCCCCAGCATTTT
abundance: -; d_gene: -; v_gene: TRBV5-4; j_gene: TRBJ2-3; CDR3aa: CASSLYSGTDTQYF; CDR3nt: TGTGCCAGCAGCTTGTACTCCGGCACAGATACGCAGTATTTT
abundance: few; d_gene: TRBD1; v_gene: TRBV12-3/TRBV12-4; j_gene: TRBJ1-2; CDR3aa: CASSGTGPWGYTF; CDR3nt: TGTGCCAGCAGCGGGACAGGCCCCTGGGGCTACACCTTC
abundance: -; d_gene: -; v_gene: TRBV7-7; j_gene: TRBJ2-5; CDR3aa: CASSLNSGWKQETQYF; CDR3nt: TGTGCCAGCAGCTTAAACAGCGGGTGGAAACAAGAGACCCAGTACTTC
abundance: -; d_gene: -; v_gene: TRBV19; j_gene: TRBJ2-5; CDR3aa: CASSMKRPSGETQYF; CDR3nt: TGTGCCAGTAGTATGAAAAGACCGTCGGGGGAGACCCAGTACTTC
abundance: -; d_gene: TRBD2; v_gene: TRBV3-1/TRBV3-2; j_gene: TRBJ2-7; CDR3aa: CASSPNPTSGSHEQYF; CDR3nt: TGTGCCAGCAGCCCTAACCCGACTAGCGGGAGCCACGAGCAGTACTTC
abundance: -; d_gene: -; v_gene: TRBV21-1; j_gene: TRBJ1-5; CDR3aa: CASSKPFRQANNQPQHF; CDR3nt: TGTGCCAGCAGCAAACCCTTCCGACAGGCGAACAATCAGCCCCAGCATTTT
abundance: -; d_gene: -; v_gene: TRBV29-1; j_gene: TRBJ1-1; CDR3aa: CSVAEWVAGGFTEAFF; CDR3nt: TGCAGCGTTGCCGAATGGGTGGCGGGGGGATTCACTGAAGCTTTCTTT
abundance: -; d_gene: TRBD1; v_gene: TRBV7-2; j_gene: TRBJ2-4; CDR3aa: CASSPDRGTAKNIQYF; CDR3nt: TGTGCCAGCAGCCCCGACAGGGGGACAGCCAAAAACATTCAGTACTTC
abundance: -; d_gene: TRBD2; v_gene: TRBV11-2; j_gene: TRBJ2-1; CDR3aa: CASSLSGRGGGDEQFF; CDR3nt: TGTGCCAGCAGCCTTAGCGGGAGGGGAGGTGGCGATGAGCAGTTCTTC
abundance: once; d_gene: TRBD1; v_gene: TRBV28; j_gene: TRBJ1-1; CDR3aa: CAGSDREHTEAFF; CDR3nt: TGTGCCGGCTCTGACAGGGAGCACACTGAAGCTTTCTTT
abundance: -; d_gene: TRBD1; v_gene: TRBV7-8; j_gene: TRBJ1-5; CDR3aa: CASSLRADRGVYSNQPQHF; CDR3nt: TGTGCCAGCAGCTTACGGGCGGACAGGGGGGTCTATAGCAATCAGCCCCAGCATTTT
abundance: -; d_gene: -; v_gene: TRBV28; j_gene: TRBJ1-5; CDR3aa: CASTLGGNNQPQHF; CDR3nt: TGTGCCAGCACTTTGGGCGGGAACAATCAGCCCCAGCATTTT
abundance: -; d_gene: TRBD1; v_gene: TRBV7-9; j_gene: TRBJ2-7; CDR3aa: CASSLTGGRYEQYF; CDR3nt: TGTGCCAGCAGCTTAACAGGGGGCAGGTACGAGCAGTACTTC
abundance: -; d_gene: TRBD2; v_gene: TRBV7-2; j_gene: TRBJ2-1; CDR3aa: CASSLVSSRGGNEQFF; CDR3nt: TGTGCCAGCAGCTTAGTTTCCTCCCGCGGGGGAAATGAGCAGTTCTTC
abundance: -; d_gene: -; v_gene: TRBV12-3/TRBV12-4; j_gene: TRBJ1-1; CDR3aa: CASSTQGFAEAFF; CDR3nt: TGTGCCAGCAGTACTCAGGGTTTCGCTGAAGCTTTCTTT
abundance: once; d_gene: -; v_gene: TRBV2; j_gene: TRBJ1-5; CDR3aa: CASSDRVANQPQHF; CDR3nt: TGTGCCAGCAGTGACAGGGTGGCGAATCAGCCCCAGCATTTT
abundance: -; d_gene: -; v_gene: TRBV5-8; j_gene: TRBJ1-3; CDR3aa: CASSLAGVSGNTIYF; CDR3nt: TGTGCCAGCAGCTTGGCCGGGGTCTCTGGAAACACCATATATTTT
abundance: -; d_gene: -; v_gene: TRBV3-1/TRBV3-2; j_gene: TRBJ1-1; CDR3aa: CASSSYQRQGIEAFF; CDR3nt: TGTGCCAGCAGCTCATACCAACGGCAGGGGATTGAAGCTTTCTTT